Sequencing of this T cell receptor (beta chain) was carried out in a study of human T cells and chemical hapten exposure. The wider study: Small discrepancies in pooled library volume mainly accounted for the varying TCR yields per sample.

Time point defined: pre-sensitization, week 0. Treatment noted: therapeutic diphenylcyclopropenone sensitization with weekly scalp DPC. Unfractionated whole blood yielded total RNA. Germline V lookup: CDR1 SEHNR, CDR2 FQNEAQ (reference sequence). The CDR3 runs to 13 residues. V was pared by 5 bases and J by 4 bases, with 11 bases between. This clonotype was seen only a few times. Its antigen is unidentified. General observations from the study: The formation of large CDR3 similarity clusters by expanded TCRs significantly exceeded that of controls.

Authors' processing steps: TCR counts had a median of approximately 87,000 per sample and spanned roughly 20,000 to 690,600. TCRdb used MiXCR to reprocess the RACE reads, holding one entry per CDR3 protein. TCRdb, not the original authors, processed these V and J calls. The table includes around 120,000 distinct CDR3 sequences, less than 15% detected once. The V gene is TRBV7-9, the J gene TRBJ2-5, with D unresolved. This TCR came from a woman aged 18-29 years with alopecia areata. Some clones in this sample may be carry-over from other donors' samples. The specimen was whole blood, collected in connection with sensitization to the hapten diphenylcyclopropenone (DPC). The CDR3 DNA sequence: TGTGCCAGCAGCCTTACGATAGGAGAGACCCAGTACTTC. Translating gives CASSLTIGETQYF.